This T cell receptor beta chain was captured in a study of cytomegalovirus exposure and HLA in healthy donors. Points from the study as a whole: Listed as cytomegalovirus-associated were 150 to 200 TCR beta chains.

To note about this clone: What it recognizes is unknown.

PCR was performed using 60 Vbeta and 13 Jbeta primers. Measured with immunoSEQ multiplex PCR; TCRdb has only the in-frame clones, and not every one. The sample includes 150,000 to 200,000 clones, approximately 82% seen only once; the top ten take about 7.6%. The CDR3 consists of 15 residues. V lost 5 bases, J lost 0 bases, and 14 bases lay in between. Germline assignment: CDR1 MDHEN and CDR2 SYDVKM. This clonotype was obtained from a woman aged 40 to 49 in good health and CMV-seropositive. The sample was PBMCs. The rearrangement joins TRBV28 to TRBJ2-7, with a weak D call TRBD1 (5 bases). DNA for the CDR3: TGTGCCAGCAGTGCAGGGCGGTGGCTCTCCTACGAGCAGTACTTC. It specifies CASSAGRWLSYEQYF.